The entry below gives a single T cell receptor (beta chain) sequence along with its context. Its target is not known. These data come from a study of cytomegalovirus exposure and HLA in healthy donors. Study-wide results and caveats: An observed cluster of highly shared sequence variants was recorded as a likely sequencing artifact.

The primer mix had 60 Vbeta and 13 Jbeta primers. Clones were sequenced by immunoSEQ multiplex PCR, and TCRdb holds only the in-frame ones, with some missing. Altogether 150,000 to 200,000 clones are present, about four fifths being singletons, with the ten largest covering 7.5% to 9.5%. V was cut by 0 bases and J by 13 bases, with 12 bases left in between. CDR3 size: 11 residues. The germline gives CDR1 DFQATT, CDR2 SNEGSKA (reference sequence). This rearrangement joins TRBV20-1 to TRBJ1-2; D gene uncertain. The receptor comes from a male donor in good health and CMV-seropositive. The sample consisted of PBMCs. The CDR3: CSARDRGKATF. The CDR3 DNA reads as TGCAGTGCTAGAGATCGGGGTAAAGCCACCTTC.